This is a list of T cell receptor beta chains from one sample in a study of shared clonotypes between healthy human individuals. Clones were sequenced by immunoSEQ multiplex PCR, and TCRdb holds only the in-frame ones, with some missing. The sample lists 2.3 million or so clones, 85% to 95% seen once, with 0.39% in the top ten. Sequenced input: naive CD4+ T cells from PBMCs. Every receptor here comes from a man between 18 and 29 years old in good health. Some clones in this sample may be carry-over from other donors' samples. CDR3s include the opening cysteine and the closing phenylalanine or tryptophan. The D gene is left open where the match is weak. Expanded clones get a size class; other rows say once, few or many, or leave the size out.

V gene	J gene	clone size	D gene	CDR3 DNA	CDR3 protein
TRBV5-4	TRBJ2-4	.	TRBD1	TGTGCCAGCAGCCCAGGGGGCTTTGTCAAAAACATTCAGTACTTC	CASSPGGFVKNIQYF
TRBV6-5	TRBJ2-7	.	.	TGTGCCAGCAGTTACTCTTCAGCGTACTCCTACGAGCAGTACTTC	CASSYSSAYSYEQYF
TRBV18	TRBJ1-2	once	TRBD1	TGTGCCAGCTCACCTCAGGGGGCTTCAGCTAACTATGGCTACACCTTC	CASSPQGASANYGYTF
TRBV18	TRBJ2-7	once	.	TGTGCCAGCTCACCAGCGACCGGGTCTTACGAGCAGTACTTC	CASSPATGSYEQYF
TRBV5-1	TRBJ2-1	once	TRBD2	TGCGCCAGCAGCCCACTAGCGGGACCTAACAATGAGCAGTTCTTC	CASSPLAGPNNEQFF
TRBV27	TRBJ1-5	once	.	TGTGCCAGCAGTATAAATTCCCCAACAGGCCCCTCAAATCAGCCCCAGCATTTT	CASSINSPTGPSNQPQHF
TRBV2	TRBJ2-7	once	.	TGTGCCAGCAGTGGGGAAACGGTACACGAGCAGTACTTC	CASSGETVHEQYF
TRBV6-1	TRBJ2-2	.	TRBD2	TGTGCCAGCAGTCCACTAGCGGCGAACACCGGGGAGCTGTTTTTT	CASSPLAANTGELFF
TRBV9	TRBJ2-3	.	.	TGTGCCAGCAGCGTAGCTCTATCCTCTGGAACAGATACGCAGTATTTT	CASSVALSSGTDTQYF
TRBV2	TRBJ2-3	once	.	TGTGCCAGTGCTTCGCGTGGCTCCAGCACAGATACGCAGTATTTT	CASASRGSSTDTQYF
TRBV30	TRBJ2-5	.	.	TGTGCCGCGGCGGAAGAGACCCAGTACTTC	CAAAEETQYF
TRBV25-1	TRBJ1-2	.	TRBD1	TGTGCCAGCAGCTTTCCAGGGGGCCTTGGCTACACCTTC	CASSFPGGLGYTF
TRBV19	TRBJ1-5	.	.	TGTGCCAGTAGTGCACTCTTGGGCGGTAGCAATCAGCCCCAGCATTTT	CASSALLGGSNQPQHF
TRBV10-3	TRBJ1-1	.	.	TGTGCCATCACCGGTTCGGGGGGCCGGGAGTTCACTGAAGCTTTCTTT	CAITGSGGREFTEAFF
TRBV7-2	TRBJ2-7	.	TRBD1	TGTGCCAGCAGCTTAACAGGGGCGGCTTATCTGGCGGGCTACGAGCAGTACTTC	CASSLTGAAYLAGYEQYF
TRBV4-1	TRBJ2-5	.	.	TGCGCCAGCAGCCGGAAAGATACGCCGGAATTCGGAGAGACCCAGTACTTC	CASSRKDTPEFGETQYF
TRBV5-8	TRBJ2-2	.	.	TGTGCCAGCAGCTTGGGTGTTCCTGCTTACGGGGAGCTGTTTTTT	CASSLGVPAYGELFF
TRBV2	TRBJ1-5	.	.	TGTGCCAGCAGACGGACAGCAAGCAATAGCAATCAGCCCCAGCATTTT	CASRRTASNSNQPQHF
TRBV27	TRBJ2-7	.	TRBD1	TGTGCCAGCAGATCCCACAGGGGGCGCGCCCACGAGCAGTACTTC	CASRSHRGRAHEQYF
TRBV28	TRBJ2-1	.	.	TGTGCCAGCAGTTTACAGTTCTCGGGATCCAATGAGCAGTTCTTC	CASSLQFSGSNEQFF
TRBV19	TRBJ1-5	once	.	TGTGCCAGTAGTATGAGTTTCTGGGGGAATCAGCCCCAGCATTTT	CASSMSFWGNQPQHF
TRBV29-1	TRBJ2-1	.	.	TGCAGCGTTGAAATTCGGAGCGGGCCAAACAATGAGCAGTTCTTC	CSVEIRSGPNNEQFF
TRBV5-1	TRBJ1-1	.	.	TGCGCCAGCAGCTTGTGGTCAGGGGACACTGAAGCTTTCTTT	CASSLWSGDTEAFF
TRBV9	TRBJ2-5	.	TRBD2	TGTGCCAGCAGCGCCCGGCCCCATTTAGCGGGACTACAAGAGACCCAGTACTTC	CASSARPHLAGLQETQYF
TRBV4-2	TRBJ2-3	.	.	TGTGCCAGCAGCCAAGGCAGGGCTAGCACAGATACGCAGTATTTT	CASSQGRASTDTQYF
TRBV5-1	TRBJ2-7	.	TRBD1	TGCGCCAGCAGCTTAAGGCAGGGGGACTACGAGCAGTACTTC	CASSLRQGDYEQYF
TRBV7-6	TRBJ2-3	.	.	TGTGCCAGCAGCTCAGTGGGGGGCGGGAAGGATACGCAGTATTTT	CASSSVGGGKDTQYF
TRBV5-8	TRBJ2-2	.	TRBD2	TGTGCCAGCAGCTTGGTCGGGACTAGCGGACGTCCGAACACCGGGGAGCTGTTTTTT	CASSLVGTSGRPNTGELFF
TRBV11-2	TRBJ2-1	.	.	TGTGCCAGTACTGGGGGCGTTAATGAGCAGTTCTTC	CASTGGVNEQFF
TRBV11-2	TRBJ1-4	.	.	TGTGCCAGCAGCTTAAAAGGGGGGCAGGAAAAACTGTTTTTT	CASSLKGGQEKLFF
TRBV5-1	TRBJ2-7	.	.	TGCGCCAGCAGCGCTACCGCCGTAGGCAGCTCCTACGAGCAGTACTTC	CASSATAVGSSYEQYF
TRBV28	TRBJ1-1	.	.	TGTGCCAGCAGTGTGGACCTCCGGGCTTTCTTT	CASSVDLRAFF
TRBV27	TRBJ2-7	.	.	TGTGCCAGTTCCCCCAGTTTTCCCTACGAGCAGTACTTC	CASSPSFPYEQYF
TRBV28	TRBJ2-3	.	TRBD1	TGTGCCAGCAGTCCATTGACCTCTAGACAGGGATACACAGATACGCAGTATTTT	CASSPLTSRQGYTDTQYF
TRBV19	TRBJ1-5	few	.	TGTGCCAGTAGACCCGACCTGTACAATCAGCCCCAGCATTTT	CASRPDLYNQPQHF
TRBV18	TRBJ2-5	.	.	TGTGCCAGCTCACTAGACTTACAAGAGACCCAGTACTTC	CASSLDLQETQYF
TRBV18	TRBJ2-1	.	TRBD2	TGTGCCAGCTCACCACAAATGACTAGCGGGGACAATGAGCAGTTCTTC	CASSPQMTSGDNEQFF
TRBV28	TRBJ2-4	.	.	TGTGCCAGCAGTTTAATCTCGACTAGGGGGGCCATTCAGTACTTC	CASSLISTRGAIQYF
TRBV4-3	TRBJ1-2	once	TRBD1	TGCGCCAGCAGCGCACGACAGGGCCTCTATGGCTACACCTTC	CASSARQGLYGYTF
TRBV5-4	TRBJ1-4	.	.	TGTGCCAGCAGCTTGGTCGGGGTCGGGGTCTCGAATGAAAAACTGTTTTTT	CASSLVGVGVSNEKLFF
TRBV2	TRBJ1-5	.	.	TGTGCCAGCAGTGAGGTCCCAGGCGTGCAGCCCCAGCATTTT	CASSEVPGVQPQHF
TRBV4-2	TRBJ2-7	.	TRBD1	TGTGCCAGCAGCTATAACCCGAGACAGGGCTACGAGCAGTACTTC	CASSYNPRQGYEQYF
TRBV7-9	TRBJ2-5	.	TRBD2	TGTGCCAGCCCGAGGTCACCCGGGGGGAGTGTGGAGACCCAGTACTTC	CASPRSPGGSVETQYF
TRBV2	TRBJ2-7	.	TRBD2	TGTGCCAGTTGGACTAGCGGGAGGGCCGTGTCCTACGAGCAGTACTTC	CASWTSGRAVSYEQYF
TRBV2	TRBJ1-1	.	TRBD1	TGTGCCAGCAGGGAACAGGGGATGAACACTGAAGCTTTCTTT	CASREQGMNTEAFF
TRBV5-5	TRBJ2-3	.	.	TGTGCCAGCAGCTTCTGGAGCGGACGCACAGATACGCAGTATTTT	CASSFWSGRTDTQYF
TRBV5-5	TRBJ2-3	.	.	TGTGCCAGCAGCGGGACTCAAGGGGGCATACGGGCAGATACGCAGTATTTT	CASSGTQGGIRADTQYF
TRBV25-1	TRBJ2-7	.	TRBD1	TGTGCCAGCCGAACCGGGACAGGGATCTACGAGCAGTACTTC	CASRTGTGIYEQYF
TRBV5-1	TRBJ2-2	.	.	TGCGCCAGCACCAAACAGTTCCCGAACACCGGGGAGCTGTTTTTT	CASTKQFPNTGELFF
TRBV5-1	TRBJ2-3	.	.	TGCGCCAGCAGCTTGGAAAGGGGAGGAGATACGCAGTATTTT	CASSLERGGDTQYF
TRBV19	TRBJ2-3	.	.	TGTGCCAGTAGCCCCAGGGAGAGGAGGGGAGATACGCAGTATTTT	CASSPRERRGDTQYF
TRBV5-1	TRBJ1-1	few	.	TGCGCCAGCAGCGTGGACGGGAACACTGAAGCTTTCTTT	CASSVDGNTEAFF
TRBV7-2	TRBJ2-5	.	.	TGTGCCAGCAACCTGCCGGGGGCTTGGGCCCAGTACTTC	CASNLPGAWAQYF
TRBV2	TRBJ1-5	.	TRBD1	TGTGCCAGCAGTGGAGTAGGGGGCCTCAATCAGCCCCAGCATTTT	CASSGVGGLNQPQHF
TRBV27	TRBJ2-4	.	.	TGTGCCAGCAGTTCCGGACAGATAGCCAAAAACATTCAGTACTTC	CASSSGQIAKNIQYF